Shown below are 21 T cell receptor beta chains from a single sample sequenced in a study of vaccination effects on CD4 cells after COVID-19. On day 10 of culture, CD4+ T cells were separated out. Two doses of either BNT162b2 or mRNA-1273 were given to each participant. Which antigens these TCRs recognize remains unknown. The method was immunoSEQ multiplex PCR; TCRdb's version includes in-frame clones alone and lacks a portion of them. The sample holds approximately 29,000 clones, about 74% seen once. Sequenced material: CD4+ T cells from PBMCs cultured without peptide, taken after COVID-19 vaccination. All receptors come from a human donor who received a COVID-19 vaccine.

The chain joins TRBV5-6 to TRBJ2-7, with 7 nucleotides matching TRBD2. This CDR3 region has 15 residues. The V and J ends lost 4 bases and 0 bases, in that order; junction bases with no gene match: 7. Germline lookup yields CDR1 SGHDT and CDR2 YYEEEE. CDR3 protein: CASSPGLLSSYEQYF. The CDR3 DNA follows: TGTGCCAGCAGCCCGGGACTATTGAGCTCCTACGAGCAGTACTTC.

The chain couples TRBV5-1 to TRBJ2-2, with 12 positions matching TRBD2. The CDR3 extends over 16 amino acids. V lost 4 bases to trimming and J lost 2 bases; unmatched junction nucleotides: 3. Per the germline V gene, CDR1 is SGHRS and CDR2 is YFSETQ. CDR3 sequence (DNA): TGCGCCAGCAGCCACGGACTAGCGGGAAACACCGGGGAGCTGTTTTTT. It is translated as CASSHGLAGNTGELFF.

This clone was detected a few times. This chain links TRBV5-1 with TRBJ2-1, with a tentative D call TRBD2 (6 bases). Germline CDR1 SGHRS, CDR2 YFSETQ. Trimming took off 0 bases at V and 0 bases at J, with 7 bases between the two ends. This CDR3 is 15 amino acids long. The CDR3 DNA reads TGCGCCAGCAGCTTGGCCGGGAGCTCCTACAATGAGCAGTTCTTC. Amino acids: CASSLAGSSYNEQFF.

This sequence joins TRBV5-4 and TRBJ2-3; tentatively, D is TRBD1 (5 bases). Per germline, CDR1 SGHNT and CDR2 YYREEE (reference sequence). V shed 4 bases and J shed 2 bases, with 11 bases lying between them. The CDR3 is 14 amino acids. The CDR3 nucleotides read TGTGCCAGCAGCCGGAGACAGACCACAGATACGCAGTATTTT. This gives the protein CASSRRQTTDTQYF. The full variable domain, rest sourced from reference TRBV5-4 and TRBJ2-3, is ETGVTQSPTHLIKTRGQQVTLRCSSQSGHNTVSWYQQALGQGPQFIFQYYREEENGRGNFPPRFSGLQFPNYSSELNVNALELDDSALYLCASSRRQTTDTQYFGPGTRLTVL.

This chain uses TRBV9 with TRBJ2-2; possibly TRBD1 or TRBD2 for D (6 bases each). The germline V gene has CDR1 SGDLS and CDR2 YYNGEE. V lost 0 bases and J 7 bases, leaving 10 bases between the germline ends. The CDR3 loop spans 14 amino acids. The CDR3 region has the DNA TGTGCCAGCAGCGTAGAGGGGGGAATCGGGGAGCTGTTTTTT. This sequence encodes CASSVEGGIGELFF.

This clone has just a few counts. V and J are TRBV2 and TRBJ2-1; possibly TRBD2 for D (6 bases). The germline V and J ends were trimmed by 6 bases and 2 bases, with 11 bases remaining between them. Germline loops: CDR1 SNHLY, CDR2 FYNNEI. This CDR3 has 14 amino acids. The CDR3 DNA sequence: TGTGCCAGCAGCCGACTAGGACCCTACAATGAGCAGTTCTTC. This gives the protein CASSRLGPYNEQFF.

The J gene is TRBJ2-3, the V gene TRBV9; 8 bases agree with TRBD2. The CDR3 contains 15 residues. The V and J ends lost 0 bases and 5 bases, in that order; junction bases with no gene match: 5. CDR1 and CDR2 (germline): SGDLS, YYNGEE. CDR3: CASSVAGGPVDTQYF. CDR3 in DNA: TGTGCCAGCAGCGTAGCGGGGGGGCCGGTAGATACGCAGTATTTT.

This clone was seen a handful of times. The chain is built from TRBV3-1 (or the pseudogene TRBV3-2) and TRBJ1-1, with 8 positions matching TRBD1. Germline V gene sequence: CDR1 LGHDT, CDR2 YNNKEL (reference sequence). Trimming at V came to 6 bases and at J to 4 bases, leaving 4 bases not matched to a gene. The CDR3 spans 13 residues. The CDR3 protein is CASSRQGTTEAFF. DNA of the CDR3: TGTGCCAGCAGTCGACAGGGGACCACTGAAGCTTTCTTT.

The J gene is TRBJ1-2, the V gene TRBV2; D gene ambiguous. CDR1 and CDR2 (germline): SNHLY, FYNNEI. This CDR3 contains 14 residues. V dropped 3 bases and J dropped 5 bases, with 13 bases sitting between them. The CDR3 reads CASSESETLYGYTF. The CDR3 region has the DNA TGTGCCAGCAGTGAGTCCGAAACCTTATATGGCTACACCTTC.

This clone was detected a few times. This chain connects TRBV4-3 to TRBJ1-1; D call uncertain. The CDR3 totals 14 residues. Trimming left V 1 base short and J 0 bases short, with 6 bases between. Germline values: CDR1 LGHNA, CDR2 YSLEER. CDR3 in DNA: TGCGCCAGCAGCCAAGGGCACATGAACACTGAAGCTTTCTTT. Its protein product is CASSQGHMNTEAFF.

The gene calls are TRBV6-6 and TRBJ1-5, with 9 bases that match TRBD1. Germline loops: CDR1 MNHNY, CDR2 SVGAGI (reference sequence). This CDR3 has 13 residues. Germline trimming cut 6 bases from V and 4 bases from J; bases unmatched to any gene: 1. CDR3 sequence reads: CASRGQGNQPQHF. For the CDR3, the DNA is TGTGCCAGCAGGGGACAGGGTAATCAGCCCCAGCATTTT.

The rearrangement uses TRBV30 and TRBJ1-2; no reliable D call. The CDR3 has 12 residues. Germline CDR1 GTSNPN, CDR2 SVGIG (reference sequence). Trimming cost V 3 bases and J 4 bases, with 9 bases left between them. The DNA for the CDR3 is TGTGCCTGGAGAAGGGAGCCCTATGGCTACACCTTC. Translated: CAWRREPYGYTF.

The chain carries TRBV2 and TRBJ1-4; no clear D. Germline CDR1 is SNHLY and CDR2 is FYNNEI. The V gene lost 7 bases and the J gene lost 4 bases, with 13 bases spanning the gap. The CDR3 sequence is 14 residues long. DNA for the CDR3: TGTGCCAGCAATTCCAGGTTCATTAATGAAAAACTGTTTTTT. Translation gives CASNSRFINEKLFF.

This chain links TRBV5-1 with TRBJ1-3; TRBD1 agrees at 7 bases. Germline V gene lookup returns CDR1 SGHRS and CDR2 YFSETQ. Losses at the gene ends were 3 bases for V and 2 bases for J; bases not matched to a gene: 5. The CDR3 has 15 amino acids. The CDR3 loop reads CASSSDRAAGNTIYF. Here the CDR3 DNA reads TGCGCCAGCAGCTCCGACAGGGCGGCTGGAAACACCATATATTTT.

This clone was counted between two and nine times. The chain joins TRBV6-2 or TRBV6-3 to TRBJ1-1, with a tentative D call TRBD1 (5 bases). V shed 2 bases and J shed 1 base, with 5 bases lying between them. The CDR3 loop spans 13 amino acids. Germline CDR1 MNHEY, CDR2 SVGEGT. DNA for the CDR3: TGTGCCAGCAGTTACGGGGGGAACACTGAAGCTTTCTTT. It is translated as CASSYGGNTEAFF.

The V and J genes are TRBV28 and TRBJ1-4, with 8 bases that match TRBD1. This CDR3 has 14 residues. CDR1 and CDR2 (germline): MDHEN, SYDVKM. V shed 6 bases, J shed 8 bases, and the junction held 8 bases outside the gene matches. The CDR3 region has the DNA TGTGCCAGCAGGGAACAGGGGGATAGGGAAAAACTGTTTTTT. Residues: CASREQGDREKLFF.

This chain uses TRBV5-6 with TRBJ2-1; 10 nucleotides agree with TRBD2. The length of the CDR3 is 15 residues. CDR1 is SGHDT and CDR2 is YYEEEE in the germline V gene. Trimming took 3 bases from V and 6 from J; bases not matched to a gene: 6. The CDR3 region has the DNA TGTGCCAGCAGCTCCCTAGCGGGAGTAGGCAATGAGCAGTTCTTC. It codes for CASSSLAGVGNEQFF.

The rearrangement joins TRBV10-3 to TRBJ2-7; 9 bases agree with TRBD1. The CDR3 sequence is 13 residues long. V shed 3 bases, J shed 6 bases, and the junction held 3 bases outside the gene matches. Germline lookup yields CDR1 ENHRY and CDR2 SYGVKD. The CDR3 loop is CAISEQGAGEQYF. Here the CDR3 DNA reads TGTGCCATCAGTGAACAGGGGGCTGGCGAGCAGTACTTC.

The CDR3 DNA reads as TGCGCCAGCAGCCAAGTCCGGCACCCTCAAGAGACCCAGTACTTC. It translates to CASSQVRHPQETQYF. This chain uses TRBV4-1 with TRBJ2-5; D unresolved. CDR1 and CDR2 from the germline V gene are MGHRA and YSYEKL. The CDR3 consists of 15 residues. The V gene lost 1 base and the J gene lost 2 bases, with 11 bases spanning the gap.

This clone showed up just a few times. CDR3: CAISASVLAGGPNEQFF. The CDR3 DNA reads as TGTGCCATCAGTGCCTCCGTACTAGCGGGAGGGCCCAATGAGCAGTTCTTC. The gene calls are TRBV10-3 and TRBJ2-1, with 13 positions matching TRBD2. CDR3 size: 17 residues. V lost 4 bases and J lost 6; bases outside the gene matches: 9. From germline, CDR1 is ENHRY and CDR2 SYGVKD.

This clone was recorded a few times. This chain uses TRBV7-9 with TRBJ1-2, with D maybe TRBD1 (5 bases). CDR3 length: 13 amino acids. Germline values: CDR1 SEHNR, CDR2 FQNEAQ (reference sequence). Trimming stripped 5 bases from V and 4 bases from J, with 11 bases between. The CDR3 protein is CASSAGAVYGYTF. CDR3 DNA: TGTGCCAGCAGCGCCGGGGCAGTCTATGGCTACACCTTC.